The 20 T cell receptor beta chains listed next were all sequenced from one sample in a study of blood T cell repertoires in COVID-19. The assay was immunoSEQ multiplex PCR, and TCRdb's table has in-frame clones only and misses some. The sample lists some 250,000 clones, 80% to 90% occurring once. The sample taken for sequencing was PBMCs or T cells enriched from blood (not recorded which). The receptors were sampled from a woman between 45 and 60 years old who had recovered from COVID-19.

This chain links TRBV2 with TRBJ2-5; the match to TRBD1 covers 8 bases. The CDR3 contains 19 residues. Trimming cost V 7 bases and J 7 bases; bases outside gene matches: 26. Germline lookup yields CDR1 SNHLY and CDR2 FYNNEI. CDR3 protein: CASTTLPPGGAGGGGTQYF. DNA for the CDR3: TGTGCCAGCACCACTCTCCCCCCCGGAGGAGCAGGGGGCGGCGGGACCCAGTACTTC.

The rearrangement links TRBV12-5 to TRBJ1-5; the D gene is possibly TRBD1 (6 bases). V lost 4 bases to trimming and J lost 0 bases, with 16 bases between them. This CDR3 contains 17 residues. Germline CDR1 is LGHNT and CDR2 is FRNRAP. The CDR3 DNA sequence: TGTGCTAGTGGTTCTGGGGGTGCAGGGGATAGCAATCAGCCCCAGCATTTT. Translated: CASGSGGAGDSNQPQHF.

This clone was counted a few times. The same CDR3 also results from other DNA sequences found in this sample. The rearrangement links TRBV5-1 to TRBJ2-5; possibly TRBD2 for D (6 bases). CDR3 length equals 14 residues. Trimming shortened V by 4 bases and J by 5 bases, and 15 bases separated the two germline ends. Germline V gene data show CDR1 as SGHRS and CDR2 as YFSETQ. The CDR3 DNA is TGCGCCAGCAGCGGGTTTAGTGGGAGGGAGACCCAGTACTTC. Translation: CASSGFSGRETQYF.

The genes are TRBV6-1 and TRBJ1-5, with D unresolved. From germline, CDR1 is MNHNS and CDR2 SASEGT. Between the trimmed V and J ends, which lost 2 bases and 0 bases, there was a span of 17 bases. There are 18 residues in the CDR3. The CDR3 is CASSEWQAETYSNQPQHF. CDR3 in DNA: TGTGCCAGCAGTGAATGGCAGGCAGAAACTTATAGCAATCAGCCCCAGCATTTT.

Concerning this clone: Other DNA variants within this sample encode the same CDR3. The chain uses TRBV18 and TRBJ1-2; D possibly corresponds to TRBD1 (5 bases). Germline lookup yields CDR1 KGHSH and CDR2 LQKENI. Between the trimmed V and J ends, which lost 3 bases and 5 bases, there was a span of 7 bases. CDR3 length: 12 residues. The CDR3 coding sequence is TGTGCCAGCTCACCGCAGGGTTATGGCTACACCTTC. Protein: CASSPQGYGYTF. Full variable domain (missing parts from reference TRBV18 and TRBJ1-2): NAGVMQNPRHLVRRRGQEARLRCSPMKGHSHVYWYRQLPEEGLKFMVYLQKENIIDESGMPKERFSAEFPKEGPSILRIQQVVRGDSAAYFCASSPQGYGYTFGSGTRLTVV.

The chain couples TRBV10-3 to TRBJ1-3; D ambiguous. Between the trimmed V and J ends, which lost 4 bases and 5 bases, there was a span of 9 bases. The CDR3 has 13 amino acids. The germline V gene has CDR1 ENHRY and CDR2 SYGVKD. The CDR3 reads CAISGEGRNTIYF. CDR3 in DNA: TGTGCCATCAGTGGAGAGGGCCGAAACACCATATATTTT.

This clone was counted a single time. This sequence joins TRBV5-8 and TRBJ1-5; weak D call: TRBD1 (6 bases). Deletions cut 1 base from V and 5 bases from J, with 13 bases between. The germline CDR1 and CDR2 sequences are SGHTS and YDEGEE. The CDR3 contains 15 residues. The CDR3 loop is CASSLISGAYQPQHF. The CDR3 DNA is TGTGCCAGCAGCTTGATCTCAGGGGCTTATCAGCCCCAGCATTTT.

The chain carries TRBV7-2 and TRBJ2-7; 10 bases line up with TRBD2. The CDR3 contains 14 residues. The junction had 7 bases not matched to a gene; V was cut back by 5 bases and J by 6 bases. Per germline, CDR1 SGHTA and CDR2 FQGNSA. CDR3 coding DNA: TGTGCCAGCAGCCCTAGCGGGAGCTATGGCGAGCAGTACTTC. It specifies CASSPSGSYGEQYF.

This clone appeared a single time. CDR3 region: CASSADRGEQFF. CDR3 sequence (DNA): TGTGCCAGCAGTGCGGACAGGGGTGAGCAGTTCTTC. This chain connects TRBV2 to TRBJ2-1, with 9 bases fitting TRBD1. J gave up 9 bases and V 4 bases, and 1 base lay outside the gene matches. The length of the CDR3 is 12 residues. CDR1 is SNHLY and CDR2 is FYNNEI in the germline V gene.

Concerning this clone itself: Compared with germline, one end of the junction differs, possibly owing to a read error. V gene TRBV27 combines with J gene TRBJ1-5; tentatively, D is TRBD1 (5 bases). Germline V gives CDR1 MNHEY, CDR2 SMNVEV (reference sequence). The CDR3 length is 15 residues. The CDR3 loop reads CASRLSQVGNQPQHF. CDR3 bases: TGTGCCAGCAGATTATCACAGGTTGGCAATCAGCCCCAGCATTTT.

The V call is TRBV28, the J call TRBJ1-2; D possibly corresponds to TRBD1 (6 bases). CDR1 and CDR2 (germline): MDHEN, SYDVKM. Trimming removed 1 base from V and 8 bases from J, with 17 bases in between. The CDR3 extends over 15 amino acids. DNA for the CDR3: TGTGCCAGCAGTTTATCAGGGAGGGGGGTGCGAGGCTACACCTTC. Its translation is CASSLSGRGVRGYTF.

This clone was seen only once. The genes are TRBV5-4 and TRBJ2-1, with 11 nucleotides matching TRBD2. Germline CDR1 SGHNT, CDR2 YYREEE (reference sequence). This CDR3 is built from 15 residues. The V segment lost 7 bases and the J segment 5 bases; nucleotides outside the gene matches: 8. The CDR3 reads CASRPGTSGNNEQFF. The CDR3 coding sequence is TGTGCCAGCCGTCCTGGGACTAGCGGAAACAATGAGCAGTTCTTC.

The V gene is TRBV11-2, the J gene TRBJ1-3; D ambiguous. V was pared by 4 bases and J by 4 bases, with 17 bases between. Germline assignment: CDR1 SGHAT and CDR2 FQNNGV. This CDR3 has 16 residues. In nucleotides, the CDR3 is TGTGCCAGCAGCTCACCCAGCGGGATGGCGGGAAACACCATATATTTT. Encoded protein: CASSSPSGMAGNTIYF. Full variable domain (missing parts from reference TRBV11-2 and TRBJ1-3): EAGVAQSPRYKIIEKRQSVAFWCNPISGHATLYWYQQILGQGPKLLIQFQNNGVVDDSQLPKDRFSAERLKGVDSTLKIQPAKLEDSAVYLCASSSPSGMAGNTIYFGEGSWLTVV.

V and J are TRBV12-3 or TRBV12-4 and TRBJ2-1; no reliable D call. The CDR3 spans 11 residues. V lost 7 bases to trimming and J lost 4 bases, with 5 bases between them. CDR3 DNA sequence: TGTGCCAGCACTCGTTACAATGAGCAGTTCTTC. As protein: CASTRYNEQFF.

For this clone: It may be a read error: a sequence one base away is much more abundant. The V and J genes are TRBV20-1 and TRBJ2-3; D gene ambiguous. Germline V lookup: CDR1 DFQATT, CDR2 SNEGSKA (reference sequence). Trimming removed 7 bases at V and 8 bases at J, with 13 bases between. The CDR3 is 11 amino acids. The DNA of the CDR3 is TGCAGTGTTAGTGGGTCTACTACGCAGTATTTT. Translation: CSVSGSTTQYF.

The chain recombines TRBV5-1 with TRBJ1-2; 7 bases align to TRBD1. CDR1 and CDR2 (germline): SGHRS, YFSETQ. J was trimmed by 6 bases and V by 5 bases; bases with no gene match: 10. The CDR3 loop spans 14 amino acids. The CDR3 DNA sequence: TGCGCCAGCAGGGCGGTAGACAGGGTTAATGGCTACACCTTC. This sequence encodes CASRAVDRVNGYTF.

The gene calls are TRBV24-1 and TRBJ1-5; maybe TRBD1 (6 bases). V was clipped by 6 bases and J by 11 bases, with 10 bases between them. CDR1 and CDR2 (germline): KGHDR, SFDVKD. The CDR3 has 11 residues. Here the CDR3 DNA reads TGTGCCACCAGTAAGGGGGAGACCCAGCATTTT. This encodes CATSKGETQHF.

The V gene is TRBV28, the J gene TRBJ1-2; no definite D call. V shed 8 bases and J shed 0 bases, with 16 bases lying between them. The CDR3 runs to 15 residues. Germline V CDR1 and CDR2: MDHEN, SYDVKM. CDR3 loop: CASFHGSKANYGYTF. CDR3 bases: TGTGCCAGCTTCCACGGGTCCAAGGCTAACTATGGCTACACCTTC.

The J gene is TRBJ2-2, the V gene TRBV7-2; D remains unclear. From germline, CDR1 is SGHTA and CDR2 FQGNSA. The CDR3 is 15 amino acids. Trimming removed 2 bases at V and 1 base at J, with 8 bases between. CDR3 in DNA: TGTGCCAGCAGCTTAACTCGTGTGAACACCGGGGAGCTGTTTTTT. Translated, it gives CASSLTRVNTGELFF. The complete variable domain, with remaining parts taken from reference TRBV7-2 and TRBJ2-2, reads GAGVSQSPSNKVTEKGKDVELRCDPISGHTALYWYRQSLGQGLEFLIYFQGNSAPDKSGLPSDRFSAERTGGSVSTLTIQRTQQEDSAVYLCASSLTRVNTGELFFGEGSRLTVL.

This sequence joins TRBV6-5 and TRBJ2-1, with 10 bases fitting TRBD2. V was clipped by 2 bases and J by 10 bases; unmatched bases: 11. Germline CDR1 is MNHEY and CDR2 is SVGAGI. This CDR3 has 16 residues. The CDR3: CASSYSRASGSWEQFF. The DNA of the CDR3 is TGTGCCAGCAGTTACAGTCGGGCTAGCGGGAGTTGGGAGCAGTTCTTC.